These 2 T cell receptor beta chains originate from one sample sequenced in a study of early T cells in non-severe SARS-CoV-2 infection. TCRdb re-called the 5' RACE reads with MiXCR, one entry per CDR3 protein. This sample carries under 60,000 distinct CDR3 sequences, about 12% of them seen once, and the ten largest clones take 10%. The source material was whole blood. The receptor source for this set is an adult who was a healthcare worker with PCR-confirmed SARS-CoV-2 infection or an uninfected control (not recorded which).

This clonotype was counted ten times or more. The chain links TRBV12-5 to TRBJ2-2; 9 bases fit TRBD2. The CDR3 consists of 17 residues. The V segment lost 2 bases and the J segment 6 bases; nucleotides outside the gene matches: 10. Germline V gene sequence: CDR1 LGHNT, CDR2 FRNRAP. The CDR3 DNA is TGTGCTAGTGGTTTGCAGGTAGCGGGGGTATACCCCGGGGAGCTGTTTTTT. Protein sequence: CASGLQVAGVYPGELFF. The full variable domain, completed using reference TRBV12-5 and TRBJ2-2, is DARVTQTPRHKVTEMGQEVTMRCQPILGHNTVFWYRQTMMQGLELLAYFRNRAPLDDSGMPKDRFSAEMPDATLATLKIQPSEPRDSAVYFCASGLQVAGVYPGELFFGEGSRLTVL.

This clonotype turned up a few times. V is TRBV28 and J is TRBJ2-1; D is possibly TRBD1 (7 bases). Germline V gene sequence: CDR1 MDHEN, CDR2 SYDVKM. V was cut by 5 bases and J by 1 base, with 9 bases left in between. The CDR3 extends over 14 amino acids. The CDR3 spells CASSAGQSYNEQFF. For the CDR3, the DNA is TGTGCCAGCAGTGCGGGACAGTCCTACAATGAGCAGTTCTTC. Combining the CDR3 with reference TRBV28 and TRBJ2-1 gives the whole variable domain DVKVTQSSRYLVKRTGEKVFLECVQDMDHENMFWYRQDPGLGLRLIYFSYDVKMKEKGDIPEGYSVSREKKERFSLILESASTNQTSMYLCASSAGQSYNEQFFGPGTRLTVL.